This note documents a single T cell receptor beta chain sequence. Its antigen specificity is not known. No clone much larger than this one lies a single base away; base qualities are absent. The sample belongs to a study of shared clonotypes between healthy human individuals (dated by TCRdb to the early 2020s). In the study overall: A couple of women and three men aged 18 to 49 years were included in the cohort. To increase sequencing depth and limit assay-specific biases, different laboratories used diverse techniques to prepare libraries and sequence TCR repertoires. Leukapheresis yielded between about 0.9 and 9.5 billion PBMCs per donor. The study deeply sequenced blood TCR repertoires of five healthy adults to estimate repertoire size and the extent of clonotype sharing between individuals. Findings and caveats that apply to the study as a whole: Sampling was restricted to blood, and TCR repertoires in tissue are likely to differ from TCR repertoires in blood. Because the study included only a small number of donors, the genetic and exposure-history diversity represented was limited. Based on pairwise subsampling, the degree of clonotype sharing among donors was expected to be affected by sequencing depth.

Using the deep immunoSEQ assay, multiplex PCR amplified TCR CDR3 regions from genomic DNA. Genomic DNA extracted from each cell subset was distributed evenly over all wells of several immunoSEQ 96-well plates, and each plate served as one replicate. For unsorted PBMC, each replicate PCR was loaded with roughly 0.3 ug genomic DNA, equivalent to tens of thousands of T cell genomes. Ten immunoSEQ deep assay plates were used to sequence unsorted PBMC genomic DNA. Purified libraries were quantified with a Qubit 3.0 fluorometer, sized on a Bioanalyzer 2100, and re-quantified with the KAPA Library Quantification kit. Each immunoSEQ 96-well plate was sequenced on its own single-read 150-cycle Illumina NextSeq 550 flow cell. Per the authors' processing: Because the immunoSEQ output included only junctional sequences and no quality scores, the filtering could not be the same as the filtering used for full-length reads. Sequences were annotated with PyIR, a Python wrapper for IgBLAST v1.9, and V/J genes and CDR3 were assigned using IMGT germline references. Reads with weak V/J assignments (E-value above 1e-6), missing CDR3, stop codons, out-of-frame junctions, or ambiguous translated residues were removed. V3J clonotypes were defined as sequences sharing an identical inferred V gene, J gene, and CDR3 amino acid sequence. Percentage overlap between repertoires was computed as shared unique clonotypes divided by the size of the smaller repertoire. Richness of each repertoire was evaluated using RTK rarefaction, the Chao1 estimator, and Recon v2.1 estimates of unobserved clonotypes. TCRdb mirrors the immuneACCESS table, restricted to in-frame sequences. Some clones are absent from its copies; in checked studies, under half trace to an unresolved V gene, and the reason for the others is unknown. V and J calls and clone size come straight from that table; D and trimming were deduced from the DNA. Recorded for this sample are about 490,000 clones; about 85% of them occurred a single time. The ten top clones hold roughly 13% of the sample.

The germline V gene encodes CDR1 MNHEY and CDR2 SMNVEV (reference sequence). V and J are trimmed by 0 bases and 2 bases, and the gene matches miss 4 bases of the junction. There are 16 amino acids in the CDR3, from cysteine to phenylalanine inclusive. The only DNA kept is the CDR3, 48 bases in frame from the first base. Donors were healthy HIV-negative adults with no recently reported acute infections or vaccinations. Every donor was a Caucasian adult living in Nashville, Tennessee, USA. In the unsorted samples, roughly 90 million PBMCs were counted, and genomic DNA was extracted using the QIAamp DNA Blood Mini kit. After blood collection by leukapheresis, PBMCs were isolated using Ficoll-Histopaque density gradient centrifugation and then cryopreserved in the vapor phase of liquid nitrogen.

Sequencing was performed on PBMCs. Recombination connected TRBV27 to TRBJ2-3; 8 central bases correspond to TRBD2. The receptor comes from a woman aged 40 to 55 in good health. Some clones in this sample may be carry-over from other donors' samples. In nucleotides, the sequence is TGTGCCAGCAGTTTATCTAGGACTAGCTTCACAGATACGCAGTATTTT. This encodes CASSLSRTSFTDTQYF.